Shown below are 3 T cell receptor beta chains from a single sample sequenced in a study of T cells in Graves' hyperthyroidism and ophthalmopathy. Amplified TCR beta CDR3 regions came from RNA transcripts. The primer set for the first-round RT-PCR of the TCR CDR3 was HTBI. One entry per CDR3 protein results from TCRdb running MiXCR on the multiplex PCR reads. The data contain 300,000 to 350,000 distinct CDR3 sequences, approximately 18% of them seen just once; the ten biggest clones take up about 16%. The sample was blood. Receptors were obtained from a woman in her thirties or forties with Graves' ophthalmopathy.

This clonotype was recorded many times. V usage is TRBV2 and J usage is TRBJ1-2; no clear D. This CDR3 has 15 amino acids. The V gene's germline CDR1 is SNHLY and CDR2 FYNNEI. Trimming shortened V by 1 base and J by 4 bases, and 13 bases separated the two germline ends. The CDR3 reads CASSEEKGRLYGYTF. CDR3 bases: TGTGCCAGCAGTGAAGAGAAAGGCCGCCTCTATGGCTACACCTTC.

This clonotype appeared many times. V gene TRBV6-2 or TRBV6-3 combines with J gene TRBJ1-1; no clear D. This CDR3 is 13 amino acids long. Per germline, CDR1 MNHEY and CDR2 SVGEGT. V was clipped by 3 bases and J by 4 bases, with 9 bases between them. In nucleotides, the CDR3 is TGTGCCAGCAGTTATATTGGGAGCACTGAAGCTTTCTTT. It encodes CASSYIGSTEAFF.

The table lists this clonotype with many counts. This chain links TRBV6-5 with TRBJ2-2, with D tentatively TRBD1 (5 bases). This CDR3 spans 15 amino acids. Per the germline V gene, CDR1 is MNHEY and CDR2 is SVGAGI. V gave up 7 bases and J gave up 1 base, with 13 bases separating them. CDR3 amino acids: CASTSRTMNTGELFF. In DNA, the CDR3 is TGTGCCAGCACCTCCAGGACAATGAACACCGGGGAGCTGTTTTTT.